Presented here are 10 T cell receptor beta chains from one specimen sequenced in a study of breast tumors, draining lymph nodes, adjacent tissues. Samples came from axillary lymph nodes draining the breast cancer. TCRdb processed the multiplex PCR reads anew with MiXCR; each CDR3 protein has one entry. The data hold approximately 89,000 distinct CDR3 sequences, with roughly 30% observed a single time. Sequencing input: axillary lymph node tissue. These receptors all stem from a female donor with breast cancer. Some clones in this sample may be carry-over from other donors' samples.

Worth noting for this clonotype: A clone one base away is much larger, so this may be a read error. The CDR3 loop reads CASSGGRSTGELFF. CDR3 in DNA: TGTGCCAGCAGTGGAGGACGCAGCACCGGGGAGCTGTTTTTT. The chain recombines TRBV6-1 with TRBJ2-2; D gene ambiguous. Trimming took 4 bases from V and 4 from J, leaving 10 bases between them. In germline, CDR1 is MNHNS, CDR2 SASEGT. The CDR3 covers 14 residues.

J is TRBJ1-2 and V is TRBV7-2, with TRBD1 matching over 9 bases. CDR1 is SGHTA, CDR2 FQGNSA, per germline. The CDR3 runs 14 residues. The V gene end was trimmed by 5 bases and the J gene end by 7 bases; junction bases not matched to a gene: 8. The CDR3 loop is CASSPRTGVAGYTF. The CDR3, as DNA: TGTGCCAGCAGCCCCAGGACAGGGGTTGCTGGCTACACCTTC.

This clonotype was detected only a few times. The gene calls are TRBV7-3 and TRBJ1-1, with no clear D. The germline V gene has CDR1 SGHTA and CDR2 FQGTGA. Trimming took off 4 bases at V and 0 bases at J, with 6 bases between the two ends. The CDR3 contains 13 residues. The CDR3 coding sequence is TGTGCCAGCAGCTACCGGATGAACACTGAAGCTTTCTTT. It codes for CASSYRMNTEAFF.

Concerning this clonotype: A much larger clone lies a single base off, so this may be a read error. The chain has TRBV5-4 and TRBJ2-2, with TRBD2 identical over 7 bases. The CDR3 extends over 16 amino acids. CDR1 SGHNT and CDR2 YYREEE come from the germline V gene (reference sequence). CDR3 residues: CASNPWSGTNTGELLF. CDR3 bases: TGTGCCAGCAACCCCTGGAGCGGGACGAACACCGGGGAGCTGCTTTTT.

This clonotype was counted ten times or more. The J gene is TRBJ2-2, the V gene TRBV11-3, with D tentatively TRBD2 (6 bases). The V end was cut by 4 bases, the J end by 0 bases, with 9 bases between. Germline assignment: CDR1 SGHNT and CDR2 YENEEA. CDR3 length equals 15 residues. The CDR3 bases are TGTGCCAGCAGCTCAGCGGGCTCGAACACCGGGGAGCTGTTTTTT. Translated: CASSSAGSNTGELFF.

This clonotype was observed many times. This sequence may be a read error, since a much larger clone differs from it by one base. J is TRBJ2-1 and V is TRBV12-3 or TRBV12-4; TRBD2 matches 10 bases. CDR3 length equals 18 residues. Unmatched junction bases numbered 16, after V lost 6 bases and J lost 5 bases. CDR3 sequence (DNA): TGTGCCAGCAGCATCCGACTAGCGGGCAACGCCCTCCACAATGAGCAGTTCTTC. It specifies CASSIRLAGNALHNEQFF.

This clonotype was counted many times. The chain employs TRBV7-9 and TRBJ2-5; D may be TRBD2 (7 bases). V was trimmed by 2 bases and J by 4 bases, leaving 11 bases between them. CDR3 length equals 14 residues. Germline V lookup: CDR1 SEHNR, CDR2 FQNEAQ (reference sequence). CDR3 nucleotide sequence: TGTGCCAGCAGCTTATCTCGGGGGGCAGAGACCCAGTACTTC. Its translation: CASSLSRGAETQYF. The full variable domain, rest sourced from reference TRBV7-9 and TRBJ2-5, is DTGVSQNPRHKITKRGQNVTFRCDPISEHNRLYWYRQTLGQGPEFLTYFQNEAQLEKSRLLSDRFSAERPKGSFSTLEIQRTEQGDSAMYLCASSLSRGAETQYFGPGTRLLVL.

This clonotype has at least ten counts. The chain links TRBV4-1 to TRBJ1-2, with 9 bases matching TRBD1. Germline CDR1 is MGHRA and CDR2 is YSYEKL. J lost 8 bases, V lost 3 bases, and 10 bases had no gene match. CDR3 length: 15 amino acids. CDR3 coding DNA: TGCGCCAGCAGCCAGGACAGGGGTTCTCTCCTCGGCTACACCTTC. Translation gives CASSQDRGSLLGYTF.

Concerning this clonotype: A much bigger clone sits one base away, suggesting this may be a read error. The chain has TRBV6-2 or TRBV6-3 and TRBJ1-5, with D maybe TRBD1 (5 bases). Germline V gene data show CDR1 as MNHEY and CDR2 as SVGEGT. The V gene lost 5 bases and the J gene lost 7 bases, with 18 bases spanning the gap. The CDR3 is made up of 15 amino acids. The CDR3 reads CASSPSVGGEQPQHF. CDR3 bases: TGTGCCAGCAGTCCAAGCGTCGGGGGGGAGCAGCCCCAGCATTTT.

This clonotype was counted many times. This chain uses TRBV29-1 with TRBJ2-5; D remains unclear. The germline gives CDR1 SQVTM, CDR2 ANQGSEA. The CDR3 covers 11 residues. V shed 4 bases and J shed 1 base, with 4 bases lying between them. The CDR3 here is CSVAPQETQYF. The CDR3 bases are TGCAGCGTTGCGCCCCAAGAGACCCAGTACTTC.